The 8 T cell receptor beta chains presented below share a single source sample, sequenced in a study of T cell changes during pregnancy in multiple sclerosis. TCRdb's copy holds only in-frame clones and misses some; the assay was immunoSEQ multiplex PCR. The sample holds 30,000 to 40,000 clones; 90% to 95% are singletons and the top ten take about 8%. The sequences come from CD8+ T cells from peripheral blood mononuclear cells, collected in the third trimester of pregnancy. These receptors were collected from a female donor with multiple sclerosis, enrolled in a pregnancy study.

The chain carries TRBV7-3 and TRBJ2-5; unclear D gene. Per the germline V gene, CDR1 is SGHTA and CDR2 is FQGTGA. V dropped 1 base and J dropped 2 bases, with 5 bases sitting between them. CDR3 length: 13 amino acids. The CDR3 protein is CASSLNIQETQYF. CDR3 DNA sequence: TGTGCCAGCAGCTTAAACATTCAAGAGACCCAGTACTTC.

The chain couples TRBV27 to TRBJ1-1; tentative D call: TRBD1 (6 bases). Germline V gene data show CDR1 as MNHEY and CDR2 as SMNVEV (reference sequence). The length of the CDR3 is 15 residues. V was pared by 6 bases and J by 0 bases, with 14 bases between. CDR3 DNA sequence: TGTGCCAGCAGGCGAGCAGGGGACGTGAACACTGAAGCTTTCTTT. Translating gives CASRRAGDVNTEAFF.

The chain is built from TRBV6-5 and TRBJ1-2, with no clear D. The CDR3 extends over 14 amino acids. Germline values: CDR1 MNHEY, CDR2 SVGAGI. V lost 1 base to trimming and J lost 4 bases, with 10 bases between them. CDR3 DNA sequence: TGTGCCAGCAGTTACTTAGAGGGCCCCTATGGCTACACCTTC. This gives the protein CASSYLEGPYGYTF.

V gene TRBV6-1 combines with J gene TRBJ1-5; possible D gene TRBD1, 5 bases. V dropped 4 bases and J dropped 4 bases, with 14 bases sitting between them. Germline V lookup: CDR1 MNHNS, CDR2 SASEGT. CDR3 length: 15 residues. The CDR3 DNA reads TGTGCCAGCAGTGCCACGGGGGGGGAAAATCAGCCCCAGCATTTT. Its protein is CASSATGGENQPQHF.

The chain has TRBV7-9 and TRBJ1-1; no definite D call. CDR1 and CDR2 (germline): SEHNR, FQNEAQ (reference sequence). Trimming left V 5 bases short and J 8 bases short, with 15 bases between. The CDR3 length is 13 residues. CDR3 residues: CASSHLNMSEAFF. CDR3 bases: TGTGCCAGCAGCCACCTGAATATGAGCGAAGCTTTCTTT. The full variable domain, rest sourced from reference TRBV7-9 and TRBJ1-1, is DTGVSQNPRHKITKRGQNVTFRCDPISEHNRLYWYRQTLGQGPEFLTYFQNEAQLEKSRLLSDRFSAERPKGSFSTLEIQRTEQGDSAMYLCASSHLNMSEAFFGQGTRLTVV.

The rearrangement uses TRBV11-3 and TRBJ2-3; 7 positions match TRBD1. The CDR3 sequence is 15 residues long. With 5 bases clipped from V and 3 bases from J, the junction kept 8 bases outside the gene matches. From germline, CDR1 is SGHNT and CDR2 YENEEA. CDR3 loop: CASSPRDSNTDTQYF. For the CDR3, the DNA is TGTGCCAGCAGCCCCAGGGACAGTAATACAGATACGCAGTATTTT.

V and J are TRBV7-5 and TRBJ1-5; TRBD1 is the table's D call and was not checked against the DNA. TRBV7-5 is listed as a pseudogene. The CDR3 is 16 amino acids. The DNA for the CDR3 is TGTGCCAGAAACTTGCAAGGGGGTAGGGTGCCGCAGCCCCAGCATTTT. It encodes CARNLQGGRVPQPQHF.

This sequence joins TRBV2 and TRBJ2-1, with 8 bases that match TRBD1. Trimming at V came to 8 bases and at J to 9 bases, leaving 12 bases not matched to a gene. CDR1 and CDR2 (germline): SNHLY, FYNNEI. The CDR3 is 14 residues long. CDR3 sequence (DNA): TGTGCCAGCGGGGTGGGACAGGCTCCTAGTGAGCAGTTCTTC. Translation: CASGVGQAPSEQFF.